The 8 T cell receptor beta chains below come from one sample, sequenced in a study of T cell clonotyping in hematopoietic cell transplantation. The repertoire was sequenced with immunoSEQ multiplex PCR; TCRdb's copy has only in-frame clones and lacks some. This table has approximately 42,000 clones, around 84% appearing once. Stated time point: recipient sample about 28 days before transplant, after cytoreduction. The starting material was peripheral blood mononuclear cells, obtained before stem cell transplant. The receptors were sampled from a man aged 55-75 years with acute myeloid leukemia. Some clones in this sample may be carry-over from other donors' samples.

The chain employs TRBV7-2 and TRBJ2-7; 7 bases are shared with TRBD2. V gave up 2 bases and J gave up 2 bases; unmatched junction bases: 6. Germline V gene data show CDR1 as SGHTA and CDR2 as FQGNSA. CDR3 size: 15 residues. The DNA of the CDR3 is TGTGCCAGCAGCTTACGTGGGGGGGACCCCTACGAGCAGTACTTC. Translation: CASSLRGGDPYEQYF. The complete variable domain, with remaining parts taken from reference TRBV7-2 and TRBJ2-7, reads GAGVSQSPSNKVTEKGKDVELRCDPISGHTALYWYRQSLGQGLEFLIYFQGNSAPDKSGLPSDRFSAERTGGSVSTLTIQRTQQEDSAVYLCASSLRGGDPYEQYFGPGTRLTVT.

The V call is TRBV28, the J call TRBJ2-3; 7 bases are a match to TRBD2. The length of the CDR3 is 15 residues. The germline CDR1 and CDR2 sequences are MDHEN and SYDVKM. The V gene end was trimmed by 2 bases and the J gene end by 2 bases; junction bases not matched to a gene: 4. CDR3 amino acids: CASSLTGGLTDTQYF. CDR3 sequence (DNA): TGTGCCAGCAGTTTAACGGGGGGACTCACAGATACGCAGTATTTT.

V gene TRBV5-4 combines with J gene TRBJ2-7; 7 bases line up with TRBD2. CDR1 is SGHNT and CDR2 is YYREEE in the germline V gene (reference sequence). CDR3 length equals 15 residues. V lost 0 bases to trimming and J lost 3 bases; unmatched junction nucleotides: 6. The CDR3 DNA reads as TGTGCCAGCAGCTTGGTGGCTAGCGGTTACTACGAGCAGTACTTC. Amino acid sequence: CASSLVASGYYEQYF.

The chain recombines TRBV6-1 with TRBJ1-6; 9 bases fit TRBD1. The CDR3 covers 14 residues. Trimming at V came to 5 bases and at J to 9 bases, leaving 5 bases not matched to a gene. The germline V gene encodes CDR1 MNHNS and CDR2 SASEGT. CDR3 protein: CASSSDRGLSPLHF. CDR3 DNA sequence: TGTGCCAGCAGTTCGGACAGGGGACTTTCACCCCTCCACTTT.

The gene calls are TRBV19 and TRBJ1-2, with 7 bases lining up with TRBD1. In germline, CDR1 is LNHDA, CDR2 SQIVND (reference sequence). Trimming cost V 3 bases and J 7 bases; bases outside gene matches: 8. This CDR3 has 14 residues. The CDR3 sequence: CASSIGQDLGGYTF. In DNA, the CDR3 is TGTGCCAGTAGTATCGGACAGGACTTGGGTGGCTACACCTTC.

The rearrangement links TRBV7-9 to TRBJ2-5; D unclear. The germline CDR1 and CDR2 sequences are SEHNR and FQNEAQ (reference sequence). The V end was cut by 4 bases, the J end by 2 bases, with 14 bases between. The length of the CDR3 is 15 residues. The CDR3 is CASSWAGLGQETQYF. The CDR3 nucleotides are TGTGCCAGCAGCTGGGCCGGGTTAGGGCAAGAGACCCAGTACTTC.

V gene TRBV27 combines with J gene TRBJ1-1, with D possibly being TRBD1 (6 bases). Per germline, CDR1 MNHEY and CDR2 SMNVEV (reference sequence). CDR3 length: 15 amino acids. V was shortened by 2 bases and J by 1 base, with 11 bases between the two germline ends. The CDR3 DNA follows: TGTGCCAGCAGTTTAGGTTTGGGGGCGAACACTGAAGCTTTCTTT. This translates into CASSLGLGANTEAFF.

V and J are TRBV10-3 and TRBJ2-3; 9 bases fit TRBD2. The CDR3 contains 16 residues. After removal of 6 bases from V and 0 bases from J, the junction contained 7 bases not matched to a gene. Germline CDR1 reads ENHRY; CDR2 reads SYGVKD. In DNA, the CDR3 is TGTGCCATCAGGAAAGCTAGCGGGGTTAGCACAGATACGCAGTATTTT. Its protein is CAIRKASGVSTDTQYF.